These T cell receptor beta chains were read from a single sample in a study of identical twins. TCRdb ran MiXCR on the 5' RACE reads and lists one entry per CDR3 protein. The sample contains some 590,000 distinct CDR3 sequences, more than 9% of which appear only once. Separately, the same data were catalogued under a study of yellow fever vaccine responses in identical twins.

Sequencing used PBMCs. These receptors were taken from a woman aged 18-29 years in good health. Both conserved end residues are part of each CDR3. The D gene is left open where the match is weak. Only some rows state a clone size, as once, few, many or a class for expanded clones.

DNA: TGTGCCAGCGTCAGCCAAGAGACCCAGTACTTC
CDR3: CASVSQETQYF
V: TRBV12-3/TRBV12-4
size: -
J: TRBJ2-5
D: -

DNA: TGTGCCAGCAGTGAGACGGGGTCCGGGGAGCTGTTTTTT
CDR3: CASSETGSGELFF
V: TRBV6-4
size: few
J: TRBJ2-2
D: -

DNA: TGCGCCAGCAGACCGGACAGGGGATGGCCCCAGCATTTT
CDR3: CASRPDRGWPQHF
V: TRBV5-1
size: few
J: TRBJ1-5
D: TRBD1

DNA: TGTGCCAGCAGGGTCCTAGGGGGGGATACGCAGTATTTT
CDR3: CASRVLGGDTQYF
V: TRBV6-1
size: many
J: TRBJ2-3
D: -

DNA: TGCAGTGCTAGAGGCAGGGGTAGCAATCAGCCCCAGCATTTT
CDR3: CSARGRGSNQPQHF
V: TRBV20-1
size: -
J: TRBJ1-5
D: -

DNA: TGTGCCAGCAGCCGCCCTAGCGGGAGGGCAGAGGAGCAGTACTTC
CDR3: CASSRPSGRAEEQYF
V: TRBV11-2
size: -
J: TRBJ2-7
D: TRBD2

DNA: TGTGCCAGCAGCCTTCCGATCGGACAGGGGTACACCGGGGAGCTGTTTTTT
CDR3: CASSLPIGQGYTGELFF
V: TRBV7-9
size: -
J: TRBJ2-2
D: TRBD1

DNA: TGTGCCAGCAGCTTAGGACGAGGGCAGGGGGCGCAGGATGAGCAGTTCTTC
CDR3: CASSLGRGQGAQDEQFF
V: TRBV7-9
size: few
J: TRBJ2-1
D: TRBD1

DNA: TGTGCCAGCAGCCAAGTACTCCAGAGTAGCACAGATACGCAGTATTTT
CDR3: CASSQVLQSSTDTQYF
V: TRBV14
size: -
J: TRBJ2-3
D: -

DNA: TGCGCCAGCAGCACACGGACTAGCGGGGGATGGGATGAGCAGTTCTTC
CDR3: CASSTRTSGGWDEQFF
V: TRBV5-1
size: many
J: TRBJ2-1
D: TRBD2

DNA: TGTGCCAGCCCCGAAGGGAAGACGAGGGGGCAGTTCACAGATACGCAGTATTTT
CDR3: CASPEGKTRGQFTDTQYF
V: TRBV2
size: -
J: TRBJ2-3
D: TRBD1

DNA: TGTGCCAGTAGCGAAGGGACTTCAGAGACCCAGTACTTC
CDR3: CASSEGTSETQYF
V: TRBV19
size: once
J: TRBJ2-5
D: -

DNA: TGCAGTGCTAGATCGGGACAGGGCGTCACTGAAGCTTTCTTT
CDR3: CSARSGQGVTEAFF
V: TRBV20-1
size: few
J: TRBJ1-1
D: TRBD1

DNA: TGTGCCAGCAGTGAAGCAGATTTCGGCTTCGGAGCTTTCTTT
CDR3: CASSEADFGFGAFF
V: TRBV6-1
size: few
J: TRBJ1-1
D: -

DNA: TGTGCCAGCAGCTCCGAGGGGGCGGACTACAATGAGCAGTTCTTC
CDR3: CASSSEGADYNEQFF
V: TRBV7-2
size: many
J: TRBJ2-1
D: TRBD1

DNA: TGCGCCAGCAGCCAGGCTAGCGGGAGGGGCTACTACAATGAGCAGTTCTTC
CDR3: CASSQASGRGYYNEQFF
V: TRBV4-1
size: many
J: TRBJ2-1
D: TRBD2

DNA: TGCAGTGCTAGAGATCTGGTCATCGGGACCCAGTACTTC
CDR3: CSARDLVIGTQYF
V: TRBV20-1
size: -
J: TRBJ2-5
D: -

DNA: TGTGCTAGTGGTTTGCCCCAGGGGGCCCAGTACTTC
CDR3: CASGLPQGAQYF
V: TRBV12-5
size: -
J: TRBJ2-5
D: TRBD1

DNA: TGCAGCGTTCTACAGGGAAACACCGGGGAGCTGTTTTTT
CDR3: CSVLQGNTGELFF
V: TRBV29-1
size: many
J: TRBJ2-2
D: -

DNA: TGTGCCAGCAGTACGGGGGGCGGCAACAATGAGCAGTTCTTC
CDR3: CASSTGGGNNEQFF
V: TRBV9
size: -
J: TRBJ2-1
D: -

DNA: TGCAGTGCTAGAGATCGGGGACAGGGGGCGAGGGAGACCCAGTACTTC
CDR3: CSARDRGQGARETQYF
V: TRBV20-1
size: -
J: TRBJ2-5
D: TRBD1

DNA: TGCGCCACAGGTCCGGACGCCCCTTCGAACACCGGGGAGCTGTTTTTT
CDR3: CATGPDAPSNTGELFF
V: TRBV5-1
size: few
J: TRBJ2-2
D: -

DNA: TGCGCCAGCAGCATTGGGACACTTAATCAGCCCCAGCATTTT
CDR3: CASSIGTLNQPQHF
V: TRBV5-1
size: many
J: TRBJ1-5
D: -